The sequence of this TCR beta chain was determined in a study of blood T cells in healthy people across ages. Study-level background: T cells yielded about one barcoded beta molecule per two cells through template switching.

This clonotype was detected only once. Germline values: CDR1 SNHLY, CDR2 FYNNEI. The length of the CDR3 is 13 residues. Trimming stripped 4 bases from V and 7 bases from J, with 10 bases between. Using a J-beta primer mix together with a sample-barcoded 5' primer, a second PCR was run for about 6 to 12 cycles. One entry per CDR3 protein results from TCRdb running MiXCR on the 5' RACE reads. This sample carries around 850,000 distinct CDR3 sequences, about 34% of them seen once, and the ten largest clones take about an eighth. This TCR derives from a young man in good health. The sequenced sample consisted of blood. The V call is TRBV2, the J call TRBJ1-4; D perhaps matches TRBD1 (5 bases). The CDR3 reads CASSVAGREKLFF. For the CDR3, the DNA is TGTGCCAGCAGTGTAGCGGGGCGTGAAAAACTGTTTTTT.